This T cell receptor (beta chain) emerged from a study of beta chain features in type 1 diabetes. Study information: Healthy donors and patients had similar age, gender and cell yields. The samples had 85 million to 130 million sorted cells examined in all.

The investigators reverse transcribed all of the isolated RNA, so they sequenced expressed TCRB transcripts. Naive, central memory and regulatory T cell samples averaged about 3.6 million immunoSEQ reads each. Data came from immunoSEQ multiplex PCR; TCRdb stores just in-frame clones and leaves some out. The data show around 690,000 clones, roughly an eighth seen once. This clone was observed a handful of times. Antigen specificity is unknown. Study findings and constraints: When Type 1 diabetes patients were examined, their TCRB CDR3s proved moderately but significantly shorter in all four CD4+ subsets. Patients with type 1 diabetes carried fewer insertions and had more deletions at their VDJ junctions.

CDR1 KGHSH and CDR2 LQKENI come from the germline V gene. The CDR3 contains 15 residues. V was shortened by 1 base and J by 1 base, with 9 bases between the two germline ends. The TCR sequence derives from a young man with type 1 diabetes. The chain couples TRBV18 to TRBJ2-3; a weak D match, TRBD1 (6 bases). The sample comprised naive CD4+ T cells from blood. In nucleotides, the CDR3 is TGTGCCAGCTCACCACGGGACACGGGCACAGATACGCAGTATTTT. This gives the protein CASSPRDTGTDTQYF.